These T cell receptor beta chains were read from a single sample in a study of OX40 agonist ivuxolimab in advanced cancers. The method was immunoSEQ multiplex PCR; TCRdb's version includes in-frame clones alone and lacks a portion of them. This sample carries 59,000 or so clones, 82% of them seen once, and the ten largest clones take more than 3%. The specimen comprised CD4+ or CD8+ T cells sorted from blood, sampled in a trial of the OX40 agonist ivuxolimab. The receptor set was obtained from an adult with an advanced solid tumor such as melanoma, head and neck, liver or kidney cancer. Each CDR3 is given with its conserved first and last residue. Fields, in order: D gene, J gene, V gene, clone size, CDR3 protein, CDR3 DNA. A D gene is named only where the DNA matches it firmly. Part of the rows lack a size; the others show once, few, many or a class for expanded clones.

d_gene: .; j_gene: TRBJ1-4; v_gene: TRBV18; abundance: few; CDR3aa: CASSNLVEPTEKLFF; CDR3nt: TGTGCCAGCTCAAATTTGGTCGAACCAACTGAAAAACTGTTTTTT
d_gene: .; j_gene: TRBJ2-7; v_gene: TRBV5-1; abundance: few; CDR3aa: CASNRDGSPYEQYF; CDR3nt: TGCGCCAGCAACAGGGATGGGTCGCCCTACGAGCAGTACTTC
d_gene: TRBD2; j_gene: TRBJ2-5; v_gene: TRBV10-2; abundance: .; CDR3aa: CASSESVRAGGSRQTQYF; CDR3nt: TGCGCCAGCAGTGAGTCCGTCCGGGCGGGGGGCTCCCGACAGACCCAGTACTTC
d_gene: .; j_gene: TRBJ1-1; v_gene: TRBV5-1; abundance: .; CDR3aa: CASSLEGAGTEAFF; CDR3nt: TGCGCCAGCAGCTTGGAGGGCGCGGGGACTGAAGCTTTCTTT
d_gene: .; j_gene: TRBJ1-6; v_gene: TRBV11-2; abundance: .; CDR3aa: CASQNRWGSPYNSPLHF; CDR3nt: TGTGCCAGCCAAAACCGATGGGGTTCCCCCTATAATTCACCCCTCCACTTT
d_gene: .; j_gene: TRBJ1-5; v_gene: TRBV7-8; abundance: few; CDR3aa: CASSPSRGNQPQHF; CDR3nt: TGTGCCAGCAGCCCTTCAAGGGGGAATCAGCCCCAGCATTTT
d_gene: TRBD2; j_gene: TRBJ2-3; v_gene: TRBV7-2; abundance: .; CDR3aa: CASSPSASGRATQYF; CDR3nt: TGTGCCAGCAGCCCGTCGGCTAGCGGGAGGGCTACGCAGTATTTT
d_gene: .; j_gene: TRBJ1-1; v_gene: TRBV29-1; abundance: few; CDR3aa: CSVHGSTGTAFF; CDR3nt: TGCAGCGTCCACGGGAGTACGGGGACGGCTTTCTTT
d_gene: TRBD1; j_gene: TRBJ1-6; v_gene: TRBV27; abundance: .; CDR3aa: CASSGDRAPNSPLHF; CDR3nt: TGTGCCAGCAGTGGGGACAGGGCTCCGAATTCACCCCTCCACTTT
d_gene: TRBD2; j_gene: TRBJ2-3; v_gene: TRBV4-3; abundance: .; CDR3aa: CASSQDPWVAGGVPTHTDTQYF; CDR3nt: TGCGCCAGCAGCCAAGATCCCTGGGTAGCGGGGGGAGTCCCAACACACACAGATACGCAGTATTTT
d_gene: .; j_gene: TRBJ1-1; v_gene: TRBV27; abundance: .; CDR3aa: CASSPAGLNTEAFF; CDR3nt: TGTGCCAGCAGTCCCGCGGGGCTGAACACTGAAGCTTTCTTT
d_gene: .; j_gene: TRBJ2-1; v_gene: TRBV12-5; abundance: .; CDR3aa: CASGLGDISYNEQFF; CDR3nt: TGTGCTAGTGGTTTGGGTGACATCTCCTACAATGAGCAGTTCTTC
d_gene: .; j_gene: TRBJ2-7; v_gene: TRBV11-2; abundance: .; CDR3aa: CASSLELAHEQYF; CDR3nt: TGTGCCAGCAGCTTAGAACTAGCCCACGAGCAGTACTTC
d_gene: .; j_gene: TRBJ2-5; v_gene: TRBV29-1; abundance: .; CDR3aa: CSVRLREETQYF; CDR3nt: TGCAGCGTTAGACTCCGCGAAGAGACCCAGTACTTC
d_gene: TRBD1; j_gene: TRBJ2-1; v_gene: TRBV14; abundance: .; CDR3aa: CASSQDLRQGWFF; CDR3nt: TGTGCCAGCAGCCAAGATTTGAGACAGGGCTGGTTCTTC
d_gene: .; j_gene: TRBJ2-7; v_gene: TRBV6-1; abundance: .; CDR3aa: CATAPGGRVVEQYF; CDR3nt: TGTGCCACCGCCCCAGGAGGCAGGGTGGTCGAGCAGTACTTC
d_gene: .; j_gene: TRBJ1-4; v_gene: TRBV19; abundance: .; CDR3aa: CASSPQTNEKLFF; CDR3nt: TGTGCCAGTAGTCCTCAAACTAATGAAAAACTGTTTTTT
d_gene: TRBD1; j_gene: TRBJ1-2; v_gene: TRBV5-4; abundance: medium-sized; CDR3aa: CASSLAQGTRGYTF; CDR3nt: TGTGCCAGCAGCTTGGCACAGGGGACCCGTGGCTACACCTTC
d_gene: .; j_gene: TRBJ1-4; v_gene: TRBV6-1; abundance: .; CDR3aa: CASRRAPEAEKLFF; CDR3nt: TGTGCCAGCAGGAGGGCCCCGGAGGCTGAAAAACTGTTTTTT
d_gene: .; j_gene: TRBJ2-3; v_gene: TRBV5-1; abundance: few; CDR3aa: CASSLVGTDNSDTQYF; CDR3nt: TGCGCCAGCAGCTTGGTCGGGACGGACAACTCAGATACGCAGTATTTT
d_gene: .; j_gene: TRBJ2-5; v_gene: TRBV7-3; abundance: .; CDR3aa: CASSFLGEGEQYF; CDR3nt: TGTGCCAGCAGCTTCCTCGGGGAGGGGGAGCAGTACTTC
d_gene: .; j_gene: TRBJ1-1; v_gene: TRBV6-5; abundance: .; CDR3aa: CASTEQGRGNTEAFF; CDR3nt: TGTGCCAGCACTGAGCAGGGGCGCGGGAACACTGAAGCTTTCTTT
d_gene: TRBD1; j_gene: TRBJ1-2; v_gene: TRBV5-1; abundance: .; CDR3aa: CASSLDRGNYGYTF; CDR3nt: TGCGCCAGCAGCTTGGACAGGGGAAACTATGGCTACACCTTC
d_gene: .; j_gene: TRBJ1-1; v_gene: TRBV6-5; abundance: .; CDR3aa: CASRKNRDSAEAFF; CDR3nt: TGTGCCAGCAGGAAGAACAGGGACTCGGCTGAAGCTTTCTTT
d_gene: .; j_gene: TRBJ2-1; v_gene: TRBV7-2; abundance: .; CDR3aa: CASSSWTAVGYNEQFF; CDR3nt: TGTGCCAGCAGCTCCTGGACCGCCGTGGGCTACAATGAGCAGTTCTTC
d_gene: .; j_gene: TRBJ1-5; v_gene: TRBV6-5; abundance: .; CDR3aa: CASSPTGNSNQPQHF; CDR3nt: TGTGCCAGCAGCCCCACAGGGAATAGCAATCAGCCCCAGCATTTT
d_gene: .; j_gene: TRBJ2-7; v_gene: TRBV10-1; abundance: .; CDR3aa: CASSRLAGEQYF; CDR3nt: TGCGCCAGCAGTCGTCTTGCGGGTGAGCAGTACTTC
d_gene: .; j_gene: TRBJ2-7; v_gene: TRBV5-1; abundance: .; CDR3aa: CASSLEGIEQYF; CDR3nt: TGCGCCAGCAGCTTGGAGGGCATTGAGCAGTACTTC
d_gene: .; j_gene: TRBJ2-1; v_gene: TRBV27; abundance: .; CDR3aa: CASSLLAGTRGEQFF; CDR3nt: TGTGCCAGCAGCTTGCTGGCGGGGACCAGGGGTGAGCAGTTCTTC
d_gene: .; j_gene: TRBJ2-1; v_gene: TRBV4-3; abundance: .; CDR3aa: CASSQEPGVSSYNEQFF; CDR3nt: TGCGCCAGCAGCCAAGAGCCAGGGGTAAGCTCCTACAATGAGCAGTTCTTC
d_gene: .; j_gene: TRBJ2-3; v_gene: TRBV11-1; abundance: .; CDR3aa: CASSADPRDTQYF; CDR3nt: TGTGCCAGCAGCGCGGACCCGAGGGATACGCAGTATTTT
d_gene: TRBD1; j_gene: TRBJ2-7; v_gene: TRBV6-1; abundance: .; CDR3aa: CASSEGDRGYEQYF; CDR3nt: TGTGCCAGCAGTGAAGGGGACAGGGGGTACGAGCAGTACTTC